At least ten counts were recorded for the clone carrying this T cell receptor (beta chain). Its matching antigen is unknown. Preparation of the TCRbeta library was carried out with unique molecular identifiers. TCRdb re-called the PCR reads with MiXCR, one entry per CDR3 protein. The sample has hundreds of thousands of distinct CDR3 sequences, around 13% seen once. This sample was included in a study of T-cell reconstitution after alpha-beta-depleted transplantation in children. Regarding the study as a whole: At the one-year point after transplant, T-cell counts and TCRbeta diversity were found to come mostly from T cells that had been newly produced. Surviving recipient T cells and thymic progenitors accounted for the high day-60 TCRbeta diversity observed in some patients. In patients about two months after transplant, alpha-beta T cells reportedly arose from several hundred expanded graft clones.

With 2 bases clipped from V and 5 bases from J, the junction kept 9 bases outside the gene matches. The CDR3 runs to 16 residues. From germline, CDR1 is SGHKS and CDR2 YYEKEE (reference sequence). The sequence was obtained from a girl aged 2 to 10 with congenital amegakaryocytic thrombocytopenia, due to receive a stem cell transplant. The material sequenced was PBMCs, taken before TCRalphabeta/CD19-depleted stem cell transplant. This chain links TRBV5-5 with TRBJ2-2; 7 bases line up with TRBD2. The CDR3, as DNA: TGTGCCAGCAGCTTACCGGGACTACAAGCTACCGGGGAGCTGTTTTTT. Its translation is CASSLPGLQATGELFF. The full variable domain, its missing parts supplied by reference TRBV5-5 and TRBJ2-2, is DAGVTQSPTHLIKTRGQQVTLRCSPISGHKSVSWYQQVLGQGPQFIFQYYEKEERGRGNFPDRFSARQFPNYSSELNVNALLLGDSALYLCASSLPGLQATGELFFGEGSRLTVL.